This is a list of T cell receptor beta chains from one sample in a study of T cells in Graves' hyperthyroidism and ophthalmopathy. TCRdb passed the multiplex PCR reads through MiXCR, listing each CDR3 protein once. The sample records 450,000 to 550,000 distinct CDR3 sequences, 24% being singletons. Sequencing was performed on blood. The receptor set was obtained from a woman in her thirties with Graves' ophthalmopathy. The CDR3 runs from the conserved cysteine through the conserved F or W. The D gene is left open where the match is weak. Some rows have no size entry. The others give once, few or many, or a class for an expanded clone.

>TRBV19|many|.
CASSIDPGTDYGYTF
>TRBV6-5|few|.
CASSYSRDGEQYF
>TRBV5-1|.|.
CASSFGGRRTEAFF
>TRBV6-1|few|TRBD1
CASRPGTGGTGELFF
>TRBV27|.|.
CASSLTSTGYEQYF
>TRBV4-1|many|.
CASSQVPRHVRNTEAFF
>TRBV7-9|few|.
CASSFHAADQPQHF
>TRBV6-5|.|TRBD1
CASSYFGRGQGTQYF
>TRBV12-3/TRBV12-4|.|.
CASSLQGKDTEAFF
>TRBV30|once|TRBD2
CAWLGTSGATGYF
>TRBV6-1|many|.
CASIGTAGYTF
>TRBV2|few|TRBD1
CASDDRALQPQHF
>TRBV10-1|.|.
CASSDNPLGTEAFF
>TRBV6-2/TRBV6-3|many|TRBD2
CASSILSGAGGNYEQYF
>TRBV12-3/TRBV12-4|many|.
CASSPKPFGNYGYTF